One and the same sample provided the 5 T cell receptor beta chains below, sequenced in a study of brain T cells in children with intractable seizures. This table comes from immunoSEQ multiplex PCR, and its TCRdb copy is limited to in-frame clones, with some not included. The sample contains 60,000 to 85,000 clones, 93% of which appear only once. Sequencing used peripheral blood, obtained at surgery. The receptors come from a boy less than two years old with tuberous sclerosis and intractable seizures.

The chain is built from TRBV5-4 and TRBJ1-1; D unresolved. V gave up 1 base and J gave up 0 bases, with 13 bases separating them. This CDR3 is built from 16 residues. The germline gives CDR1 SGHNT, CDR2 YYREEE (reference sequence). CDR3 sequence: CASSLSGRTLNTEAFF. CDR3 in DNA: TGTGCCAGCAGCTTGAGCGGACGAACATTGAACACTGAAGCTTTCTTT.

The table lists this clone with a count of one. V and J are TRBV7-8 and TRBJ2-7; D not certain. The germline gives CDR1 SGHVS, CDR2 FQNEAQ. V dropped 0 bases and J dropped 3 bases, with 3 bases sitting between them. There are 12 residues in the CDR3. The CDR3 here is CASSLADYEQYF. In nucleotides, the CDR3 is TGTGCCAGCAGCTTAGCCGACTACGAGCAGTACTTC. The complete variable domain, with remaining parts taken from reference TRBV7-8 and TRBJ2-7, reads GAGVSQSPRYKVAKRGQDVALRCDPISGHVSLFWYQQALGQGPEFLTYFQNEAQLDKSGLPSDRFFAERPEGSVSTLKIQRTQQEDSAVYLCASSLADYEQYFGPGTRLTVT.

The gene calls are TRBV2 and TRBJ1-6; no definite D call. Germline V gene sequence: CDR1 SNHLY, CDR2 FYNNEI. This CDR3 is built from 15 residues. The V and J ends lost 10 bases and 0 bases respectively, with 13 bases between them. CDR3 in DNA: TGTGCCACCAGCCCCCAGATCTCCTATAATTCACCCCTCCACTTT. Protein sequence: CATSPQISYNSPLHF.

CDR3 DNA sequence: TGTGCCAGCAGACCGACCCGAACAGGTGCCGACACCTTC. Amino acid sequence: CASRPTRTGADTF. The chain uses TRBV28 and TRBJ1-2, with D possibly matching TRBD1 (5 bases). In germline, CDR1 is MDHEN, CDR2 SYDVKM. The CDR3 consists of 13 residues. V was pared by 6 bases and J by 12 bases, with 20 bases between.

The rearrangement joins TRBV12-3 or TRBV12-4 to TRBJ1-2; D uncertain. The V end lost 7 bases, the J end lost 10 bases, and 19 bases lay between the germline ends. CDR3 size: 13 residues. The CDR3 here is CASNRGGSRDYTF. DNA of the CDR3: TGTGCCAGCAACCGGGGAGGATCCAGAGACTACACCTTC.